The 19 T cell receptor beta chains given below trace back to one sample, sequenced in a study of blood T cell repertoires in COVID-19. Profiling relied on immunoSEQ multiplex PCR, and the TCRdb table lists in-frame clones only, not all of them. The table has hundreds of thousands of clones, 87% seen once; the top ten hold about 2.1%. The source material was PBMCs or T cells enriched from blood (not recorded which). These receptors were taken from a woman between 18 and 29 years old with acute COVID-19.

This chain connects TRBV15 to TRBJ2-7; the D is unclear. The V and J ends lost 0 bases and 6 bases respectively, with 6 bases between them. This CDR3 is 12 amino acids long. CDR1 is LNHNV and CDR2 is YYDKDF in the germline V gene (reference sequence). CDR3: CATSREIGEQYF. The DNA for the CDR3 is TGTGCCACCAGCAGAGAAATCGGCGAGCAGTACTTC.

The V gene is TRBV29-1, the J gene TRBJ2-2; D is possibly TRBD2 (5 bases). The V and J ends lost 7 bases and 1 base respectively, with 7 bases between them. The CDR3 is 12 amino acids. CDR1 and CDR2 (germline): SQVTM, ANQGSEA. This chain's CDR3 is CSGLMNTGELFF. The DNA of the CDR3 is TGCAGCGGACTAATGAACACCGGGGAGCTGTTTTTT.

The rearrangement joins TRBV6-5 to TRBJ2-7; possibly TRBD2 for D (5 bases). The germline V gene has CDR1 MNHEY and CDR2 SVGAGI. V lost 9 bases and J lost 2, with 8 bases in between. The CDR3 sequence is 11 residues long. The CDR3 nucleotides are TGTGCCAGAGGACTGACCTACGAGCAGTACTTC. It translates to CARGLTYEQYF.

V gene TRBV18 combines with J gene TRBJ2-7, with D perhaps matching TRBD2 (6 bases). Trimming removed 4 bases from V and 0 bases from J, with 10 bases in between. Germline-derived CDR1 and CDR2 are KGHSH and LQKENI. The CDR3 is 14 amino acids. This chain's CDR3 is CASSLDGSSYEQYF. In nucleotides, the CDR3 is TGTGCCAGCTCACTCGACGGGAGCTCCTACGAGCAGTACTTC.

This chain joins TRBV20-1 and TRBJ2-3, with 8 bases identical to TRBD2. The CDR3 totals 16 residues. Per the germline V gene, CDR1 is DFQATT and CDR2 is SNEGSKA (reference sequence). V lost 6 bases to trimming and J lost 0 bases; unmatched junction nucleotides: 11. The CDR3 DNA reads TGCAGTGCCAGTGGGCTAGCGGGCGTTAGCACAGATACGCAGTATTTT. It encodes CSASGLAGVSTDTQYF.

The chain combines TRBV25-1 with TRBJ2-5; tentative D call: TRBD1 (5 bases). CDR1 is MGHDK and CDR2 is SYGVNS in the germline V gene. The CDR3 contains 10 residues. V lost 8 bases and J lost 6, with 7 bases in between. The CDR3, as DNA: TGTGCCAGCCTGGGGCAGACCCAGTACTTC. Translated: CASLGQTQYF.

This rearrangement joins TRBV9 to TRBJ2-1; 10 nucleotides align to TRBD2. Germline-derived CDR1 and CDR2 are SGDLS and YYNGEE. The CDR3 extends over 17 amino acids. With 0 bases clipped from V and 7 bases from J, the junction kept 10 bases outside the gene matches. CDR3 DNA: TGTGCCAGCAGCGTAGAAGGTCTAGCGGGAGACCTAAATGAGCAGTTCTTC. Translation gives CASSVEGLAGDLNEQFF.

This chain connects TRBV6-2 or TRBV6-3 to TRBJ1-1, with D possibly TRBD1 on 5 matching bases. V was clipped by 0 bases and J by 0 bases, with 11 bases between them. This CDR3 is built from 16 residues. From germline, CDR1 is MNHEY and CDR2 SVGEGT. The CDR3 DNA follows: TGTGCCAGCAGTTACTCGGCAGGGATCATGAACACTGAAGCTTTCTTT. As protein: CASSYSAGIMNTEAFF.

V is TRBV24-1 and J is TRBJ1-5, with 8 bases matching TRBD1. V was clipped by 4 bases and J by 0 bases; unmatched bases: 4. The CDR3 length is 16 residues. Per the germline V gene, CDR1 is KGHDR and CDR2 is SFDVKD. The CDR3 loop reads CATSEGTGYSNQPQHF. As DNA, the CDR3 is TGTGCCACCAGTGAAGGGACAGGCTATAGCAATCAGCCCCAGCATTTT.

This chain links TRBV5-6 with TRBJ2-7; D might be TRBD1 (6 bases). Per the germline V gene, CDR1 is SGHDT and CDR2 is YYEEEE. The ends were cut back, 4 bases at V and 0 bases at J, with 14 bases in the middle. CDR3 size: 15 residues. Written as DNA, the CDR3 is TGTGCCAGCAGCCCCACAGGGTGGTTCTCCTACGAGCAGTACTTC. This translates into CASSPTGWFSYEQYF.

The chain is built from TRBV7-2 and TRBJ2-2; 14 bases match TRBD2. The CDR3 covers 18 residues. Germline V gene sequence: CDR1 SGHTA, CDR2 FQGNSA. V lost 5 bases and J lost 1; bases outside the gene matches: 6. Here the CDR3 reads CASSPGTSGSGNTGELFF. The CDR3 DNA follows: TGTGCCAGCAGCCCCGGGACTAGCGGGAGTGGGAACACCGGGGAGCTGTTTTTT.

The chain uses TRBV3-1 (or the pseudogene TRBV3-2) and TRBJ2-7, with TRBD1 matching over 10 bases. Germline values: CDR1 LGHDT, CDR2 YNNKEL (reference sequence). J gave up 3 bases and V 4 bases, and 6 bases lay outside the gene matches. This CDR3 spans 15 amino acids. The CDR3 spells CASSPWDRGNYEQYF. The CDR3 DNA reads TGTGCCAGCAGCCCATGGGACAGGGGAAACTACGAGCAGTACTTC.

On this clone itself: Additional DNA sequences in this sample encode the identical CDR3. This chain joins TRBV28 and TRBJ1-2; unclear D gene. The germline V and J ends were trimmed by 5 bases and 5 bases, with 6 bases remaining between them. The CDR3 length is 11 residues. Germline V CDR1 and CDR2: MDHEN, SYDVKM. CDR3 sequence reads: CASSSNYGYTF. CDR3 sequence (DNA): TGTGCCAGCAGTAGCAATTATGGCTACACCTTC.

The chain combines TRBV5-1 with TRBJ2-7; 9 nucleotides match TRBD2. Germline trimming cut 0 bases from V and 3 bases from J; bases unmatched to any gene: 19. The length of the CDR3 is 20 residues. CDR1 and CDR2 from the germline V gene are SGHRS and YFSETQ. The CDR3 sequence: CASSLADDRYSGRKYYEQYF. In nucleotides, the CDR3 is TGCGCCAGCAGCTTGGCCGACGACAGATATAGCGGGAGAAAATACTACGAGCAGTACTTC.

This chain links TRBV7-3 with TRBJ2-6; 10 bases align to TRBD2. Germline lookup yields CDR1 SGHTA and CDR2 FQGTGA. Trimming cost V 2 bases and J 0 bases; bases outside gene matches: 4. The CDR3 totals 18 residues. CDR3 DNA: TGTGCCAGCAGCTTATTAGCGGGGGGCCTCTCTGGGGCCAACGTCCTGACTTTC. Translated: CASSLLAGGLSGANVLTF.

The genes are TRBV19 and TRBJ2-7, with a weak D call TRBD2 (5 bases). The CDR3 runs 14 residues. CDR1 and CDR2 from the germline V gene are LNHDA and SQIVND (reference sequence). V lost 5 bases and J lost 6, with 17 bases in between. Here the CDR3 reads CASSDGRGISEQYF. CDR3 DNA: TGTGCCAGTAGTGACGGCCGAGGGATCTCCGAGCAGTACTTC.

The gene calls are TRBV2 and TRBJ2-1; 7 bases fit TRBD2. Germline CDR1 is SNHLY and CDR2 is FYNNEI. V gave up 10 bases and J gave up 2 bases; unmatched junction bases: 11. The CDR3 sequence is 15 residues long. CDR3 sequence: CANLQERGTYNEQFF. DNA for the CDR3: TGTGCCAACCTGCAGGAGCGGGGAACCTACAATGAGCAGTTCTTC. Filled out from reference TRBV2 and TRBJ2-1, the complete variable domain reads EPEVTQTPSHQVTQMGQEVILRCVPISNHLYFYWYRQILGQKVEFLVSFYNNEISEKSEIFDDQFSVERPDGSNFTLKIRSTKLEDSAMYFCANLQERGTYNEQFFGPGTRLTVL.

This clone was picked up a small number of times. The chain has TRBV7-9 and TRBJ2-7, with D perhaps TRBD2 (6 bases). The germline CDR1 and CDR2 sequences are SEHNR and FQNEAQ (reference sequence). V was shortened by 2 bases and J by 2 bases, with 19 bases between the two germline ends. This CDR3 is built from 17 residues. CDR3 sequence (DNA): TGTGCCAGCAGCTTAATGGGGGGAAGGACTGCAACCTACGAGCAGTACTTC. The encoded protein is CASSLMGGRTATYEQYF. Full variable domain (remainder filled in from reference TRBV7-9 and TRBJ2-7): DTGVSQNPRHKITKRGQNVTFRCDPISEHNRLYWYRQTLGQGPEFLTYFQNEAQLEKSRLLSDRFSAERPKGSFSTLEIQRTEQGDSAMYLCASSLMGGRTATYEQYFGPGTRLTVT.

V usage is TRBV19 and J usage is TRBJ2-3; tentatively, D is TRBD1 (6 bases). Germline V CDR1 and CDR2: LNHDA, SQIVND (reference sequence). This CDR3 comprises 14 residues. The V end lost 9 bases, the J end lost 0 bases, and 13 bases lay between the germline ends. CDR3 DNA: TGTGCCAGCGCTTTGGGGGCTAGCACAGATACGCAGTATTTT. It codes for CASALGASTDTQYF.